These 24 T cell receptor beta chains were sequenced from one sample in a study of blood T cell repertoires in COVID-19. Repertoires were generated with immunoSEQ multiplex PCR, while TCRdb's copy carries only in-frame clones and drops some. The sample records a few hundred thousand clones, about 80% being singletons. Sequenced material: PBMCs or T cells enriched from blood (not recorded which). The receptors were sampled from a man aged 45-60 years who had recovered from COVID-19.

The chain couples TRBV28 to TRBJ2-1, with 11 nucleotides matching TRBD2. Germline V lookup: CDR1 MDHEN, CDR2 SYDVKM. The V segment lost 8 bases and the J segment 0 bases; nucleotides outside the gene matches: 6. The CDR3 is 16 residues long. CDR3 DNA: TGTGCCAGCCTAGCGGGAGGCATGGGCTCCTACAATGAGCAGTTCTTC. Amino acid sequence: CASLAGGMGSYNEQFF.

This sequence joins TRBV4-3 and TRBJ2-1; 7 positions agree with TRBD2. V trimming: 0 bases; J trimming: 10 bases; junction bases outside the gene matches: 3. From germline, CDR1 is LGHNA and CDR2 YSLEER. The CDR3 is 13 amino acids. The CDR3, as DNA: TGCGCCAGCAGCCAAGAGCGGGGAGGGGAGCAGTTCTTC. Protein: CASSQERGGEQFF.

The chain links TRBV7-3 to TRBJ2-1; the match to TRBD2 covers 10 bases. V dropped 5 bases and J dropped 6; count of bases not matched to a gene: 13. There are 17 residues in the CDR3. Germline-derived CDR1 and CDR2 are SGHTA and FQGTGA. CDR3 sequence (DNA): TGTGCCAGCAGCCCTTGGATGCGGCTAGCGGGAGTCAATGAGCAGTTCTTC. Translating it yields CASSPWMRLAGVNEQFF. Complete variable domain (other parts from reference TRBV7-3 and TRBJ2-1): GAGVSQTPSNKVTEKGKYVELRCDPISGHTALYWYRQSLGQGPEFLIYFQGTGAADDSGLPNDRFFAVRPEGSVSTLKIQRTERGDSAVYLCASSPWMRLAGVNEQFFGPGTRLTVL.

This clone was detected only once. The rearrangement links TRBV28 to TRBJ2-2; D not certain. The CDR3 has 15 amino acids. In germline, CDR1 is MDHEN, CDR2 SYDVKM. Trimming removed 3 bases from V and 3 bases from J, with 11 bases in between. The CDR3: CASSFRLADTGELFF. The CDR3 DNA reads TGTGCCAGCAGTTTCCGTCTGGCGGACACCGGGGAGCTGTTTTTT.

This chain connects TRBV27 to TRBJ1-1, with D tentatively TRBD1 (5 bases). This CDR3 has 13 residues. From germline, CDR1 is MNHEY and CDR2 SMNVEV (reference sequence). V lost 3 bases and J 6 bases, leaving 11 bases between the germline ends. The CDR3 DNA reads TGTGCCAGCAGTTTCGGGGGGTTGGCTGAAGCTTTCTTT. Protein: CASSFGGLAEAFF.

The table lists this clone with a few counts. The genes are TRBV30 and TRBJ1-6, with TRBD1 matching over 7 bases. CDR3 length: 16 amino acids. Germline lookup yields CDR1 GTSNPN and CDR2 SVGIG (reference sequence). V was pared by 5 bases and J by 5 bases, with 12 bases of the junction left unmatched. The CDR3 is CAWRSVDRVDNSPLHF. CDR3 nucleotides: TGTGCCTGGCGGAGCGTTGACAGGGTGGATAATTCACCCCTCCACTTT.

The V gene is TRBV6-5, the J gene TRBJ1-2; the D gene is possibly TRBD1 (5 bases). Germline V gene sequence: CDR1 MNHEY, CDR2 SVGAGI. V was trimmed by 8 bases and J by 9 bases, leaving 19 bases between them. The length of the CDR3 is 13 residues. CDR3 DNA sequence: TGTGCCAGCCAATGGGGGGACGTTTCACGCTACACCTTC. Its translation is CASQWGDVSRYTF.

The CDR3: CASSSFQRSSYNEQFF. The CDR3 DNA sequence: TGTGCCAGCAGCTCCTTCCAGCGGAGCTCCTACAATGAGCAGTTCTTC. The chain is built from TRBV9 and TRBJ2-1, with D perhaps TRBD2 (5 bases). Trimming pared 4 bases from V and 0 bases from J, leaving 14 bases between. The CDR3 extends over 16 amino acids. CDR1 and CDR2 from the germline V gene are SGDLS and YYNGEE. Together with reference TRBV9 and TRBJ2-1, the CDR3 gives the full variable domain: DSGVTQTPKHLITATGQRVTLRCSPRSGDLSVYWYQQSLDQGLQFLIQYYNGEERAKGNILERFSAQQFPDLHSELNLSSLELGDSALYFCASSSFQRSSYNEQFFGPGTRLTVL.

The chain couples TRBV19 to TRBJ2-2; 10 bases map to TRBD2. Looked up from germline, CDR1 is LNHDA and CDR2 is SQIVND (reference sequence). V trimming: 6 bases; J trimming: 5 bases; junction bases outside the gene matches: 9. This CDR3 region has 16 residues. CDR3 sequence: CASSRSSGGFTGELFF. In DNA, the CDR3 is TGTGCCAGTAGCCGATCTAGCGGGGGTTTTACCGGGGAGCTGTTTTTT.

This clone was observed a handful of times. This chain joins TRBV28 and TRBJ2-7; TRBD2 matches at 8 bases. The CDR3 loop spans 14 amino acids. J gave up 9 bases and V 7 bases, and 14 bases lay outside the gene matches. Germline assignment: CDR1 MDHEN and CDR2 SYDVKM. The CDR3 DNA sequence: TGTGCCAGCATAAAAGGGCTAGCGGGCATGGTGCAGTACTTC. This encodes CASIKGLAGMVQYF.

The rearrangement links TRBV4-1 to TRBJ2-7; weak D call: TRBD1 (5 bases). Deletions cut 0 bases from V and 4 bases from J, with 13 bases between. The germline CDR1 and CDR2 sequences are MGHRA and YSYEKL. The CDR3 sequence is 15 residues long. As DNA, the CDR3 is TGCGCCAGCAGCCAAGAACAAGGGGCCTTTTACGAGCAGTACTTC. Residues: CASSQEQGAFYEQYF.

J is TRBJ2-6 and V is TRBV7-2; 13 positions match TRBD2. Losses at the gene ends were 5 bases for V and 3 bases for J; bases not matched to a gene: 7. The germline gives CDR1 SGHTA, CDR2 FQGNSA. There are 18 residues in the CDR3. CDR3 protein: CASSLRLAGGLGANVLTF. CDR3 nucleotide sequence: TGTGCCAGCAGCCTTCGACTAGCGGGAGGTCTTGGGGCCAACGTCCTGACTTTC.

This clone has more than one count but fewer than ten. This chain links TRBV19 with TRBJ2-1, with TRBD2 identical over 14 bases. The V and J ends lost 9 bases and 3 bases, in that order; junction bases with no gene match: 1. The CDR3 sequence is 14 residues long. Germline V gene sequence: CDR1 LNHDA, CDR2 SQIVND (reference sequence). The CDR3 DNA sequence: TGTGCCAGCGGGACTAGCGGGGGCTACAATGAGCAGTTCTTC. This gives the protein CASGTSGGYNEQFF.

The chain couples TRBV11-2 to TRBJ2-4; D is unresolved. V was pared by 4 bases and J by 15 bases, with 22 bases between. Germline V gene sequence: CDR1 SGHAT, CDR2 FQNNGV. This CDR3 comprises 14 residues. The CDR3 DNA reads as TGTGCCAGCAGCTCCCCGTTAAGGAGTCCTTTGGTGTACTTC. As protein: CASSSPLRSPLVYF.

The chain links TRBV7-2 to TRBJ1-5, with TRBD1 identical over 8 bases. Germline lookup yields CDR1 SGHTA and CDR2 FQGNSA. The CDR3 loop spans 19 amino acids. Unmatched junction bases numbered 12, after V lost 2 bases and J lost 0 bases. CDR3 residues: CASSLRVRGPFYSNQPQHF. DNA of the CDR3: TGTGCCAGCAGCTTACGGGTCAGGGGGCCATTTTATAGCAATCAGCCCCAGCATTTT. Full variable domain (outside the CDR3, taken from reference TRBV7-2 and TRBJ1-5): GAGVSQSPSNKVTEKGKDVELRCDPISGHTALYWYRQSLGQGLEFLIYFQGNSAPDKSGLPSDRFSAERTGGSVSTLTIQRTQQEDSAVYLCASSLRVRGPFYSNQPQHFGDGTRLSIL.

This chain uses TRBV12-3 or TRBV12-4 with TRBJ1-3; 7 nucleotides align to TRBD1. This CDR3 is built from 13 residues. The junction had 4 bases not matched to a gene; V was cut back by 6 bases and J by 5 bases. The CDR3 is CASRRDSRNTIYF. The CDR3 DNA is TGTGCCAGCAGGAGGGACAGCCGAAACACCATATATTTT.

Comments on this clone: Distinct nucleotide sequences in the sample also encode this CDR3. The rearrangement links TRBV29-1 to TRBJ2-7, with a possible D match to TRBD2 (5 bases). CDR1 is SQVTM, CDR2 ANQGSEA, per germline. V lost 3 bases and J lost 0, with 9 bases in between. The CDR3 loop spans 13 amino acids. CDR3 nucleotides: TGCAGCGTTGACCGGGGTAGCTCCTACGAGCAGTACTTC. Amino acid sequence: CSVDRGSSYEQYF.

The chain employs TRBV5-4 and TRBJ1-4; 9 bases are a match to TRBD1. Losses at the gene ends were 0 bases for V and 7 bases for J; bases not matched to a gene: 4. The germline V gene encodes CDR1 SGHNT and CDR2 YYREEE (reference sequence). CDR3 length equals 15 residues. CDR3 sequence reads: CASSLATGGGEKLFF. In DNA form, the CDR3 reads TGTGCCAGCAGCTTGGCCACAGGGGGCGGTGAAAAACTGTTTTTT.

The chain carries TRBV27 and TRBJ2-1; D is undetermined. The CDR3 contains 13 residues. Germline V gene lookup returns CDR1 MNHEY and CDR2 SMNVEV (reference sequence). The V gene lost 0 bases and the J gene lost 4 bases, with 4 bases spanning the gap. The CDR3: CASSLSRYNEQFF. In nucleotides, the CDR3 is TGTGCCAGCAGTTTATCCCGGTACAATGAGCAGTTCTTC.

The chain uses TRBV27 and TRBJ2-5; D is perhaps TRBD2 (6 bases). There are 12 residues in the CDR3. The germline V and J ends were trimmed by 8 bases and 5 bases, with 12 bases remaining between them. Germline V gene lookup returns CDR1 MNHEY and CDR2 SMNVEV (reference sequence). This CDR3 is CASRGIEETQYF. The CDR3 region has the DNA TGTGCCAGCCGGGGGATCGAGGAGACCCAGTACTTC.

V is TRBV27 and J is TRBJ1-2; 7 bases are a match to TRBD1. The CDR3 is 13 amino acids. V dropped 5 bases and J dropped 8; count of bases not matched to a gene: 8. The germline CDR1 and CDR2 sequences are MNHEY and SMNVEV (reference sequence). The CDR3, as DNA: TGTGCCAGCAGTCAGGGGGGCTCGGGGGGCTACACCTTC. It specifies CASSQGGSGGYTF.

V is TRBV10-3 and J is TRBJ1-4; TRBD1 aligns across 12 bases. The CDR3 has 15 amino acids. Germline CDR1 reads ENHRY; CDR2 reads SYGVKD. Trimming cost V 10 bases and J 6 bases; bases outside gene matches: 9. The CDR3 loop is CATSGQGAGDEKLFF. CDR3 in DNA: TGTGCCACCTCGGGACAGGGGGCTGGTGATGAAAAACTGTTTTTT.

CDR3 region: CASSPGTVLRGELFF. The CDR3 coding sequence is TGCGCCAGCAGTCCCGGGACAGTCCTCCGCGGGGAGCTGTTTTTT. The chain is built from TRBV23-1 and TRBJ2-2; the match to TRBD1 covers 7 bases. TRBV23-1 is designated an ORF whose function remains uncertain. Trimming removed 4 bases from V and 7 bases from J; junction bases left unmatched: 9. This CDR3 contains 15 residues.

The CDR3: CASSQERAGGGTDTQYF. CDR3 bases: TGCGCCAGCAGCCAAGAGCGAGCGGGAGGGGGCACAGATACGCAGTATTTT. The rearrangement uses TRBV4-3 and TRBJ2-3; TRBD2 matches 10 bases. CDR1 is LGHNA, CDR2 YSLEER, per germline. The CDR3 runs to 17 residues. V trimming: 0 bases; J trimming: 1 base; junction bases outside the gene matches: 4.